This T cell receptor beta chain was recovered during a study of blood T cell repertoires in COVID-19. Background on the study: The analysed material was cDNA or gDNA that came from T cells, B-cell-depleted T cells, or PBMCs.

Enrollment of patients from Seattle took place during active infection, with longitudinal follow-up. The CDR3 extends over 13 amino acids. Trimming removed 1 base from V and 6 bases from J, with 11 bases in between. CDR1 is SGHNT, CDR2 YYREEE, per germline (reference sequence). Study processing details: Researchers report that nucleated cell counts were estimated from reference gene primer amplification. Data came from immunoSEQ multiplex PCR; TCRdb stores just in-frame clones and leaves some out. V and J calls plus clone size are reproduced from that table; the DNA served to infer D and trimming. The data hold approximately 260,000 clones, with 90% observed a single time.

The source is a woman aged 55-75 years with COVID-19, enrolled during active disease. The gene calls are TRBV5-4 and TRBJ2-7, with a possible D match to TRBD1 (6 bases). The source material was peripheral blood. The DNA of the CDR3 is TGTGCCAGCAGCTTGTGGGGGCTGGGCGAGCAGTACTTC. Encoded protein: CASSLWGLGEQYF.